The text below deals with one T cell receptor (beta chain). This entry is derived from a study of metastatic and nonmetastatic thyroid tumors. Not a single patient had been given any form of treatment at any point before undergoing thyroid surgery. V was pared by 1 base and J by 0 bases, with 6 bases of the junction left unmatched. The CDR3 is 17 amino acids. The V gene's germline CDR1 is SGDLS and CDR2 YYNGEE. With MiXCR, TCRdb reprocessed the PCR reads. The top ten hold about 23% of the sample, which has under 45,000 clones, 35% to 45% seen once. The clonotype originates from a female donor with papillary thyroid cancer or a benign thyroid nodule (not recorded which). Some clones in this sample may be carry-over from other donors' samples. This chain links TRBV9 with TRBJ2-2; 7 nucleotides agree with TRBD2. The specimen was tumor tissue. The CDR3 loop is CASSVPVGGPNTGELFF. CDR3 DNA sequence: TGTGCCAGCAGCGTACCTGTGGGAGGGCCGAACACCGGGGAGCTGTTTTTT.